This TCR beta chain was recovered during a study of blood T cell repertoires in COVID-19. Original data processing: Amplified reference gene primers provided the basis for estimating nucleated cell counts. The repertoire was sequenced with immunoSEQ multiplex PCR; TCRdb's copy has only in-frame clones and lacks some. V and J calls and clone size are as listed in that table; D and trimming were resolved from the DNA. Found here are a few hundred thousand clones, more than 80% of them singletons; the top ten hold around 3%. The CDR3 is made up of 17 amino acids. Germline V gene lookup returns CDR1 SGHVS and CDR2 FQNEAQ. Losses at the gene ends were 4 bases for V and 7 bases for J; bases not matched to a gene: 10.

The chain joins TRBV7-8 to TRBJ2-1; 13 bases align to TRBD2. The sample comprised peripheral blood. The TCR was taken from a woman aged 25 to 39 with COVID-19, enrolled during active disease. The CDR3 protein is CASSSRRRLAGGNEQFF. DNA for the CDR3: TGTGCCAGCAGCTCACGCCGTCGACTAGCGGGAGGTAATGAGCAGTTCTTC.